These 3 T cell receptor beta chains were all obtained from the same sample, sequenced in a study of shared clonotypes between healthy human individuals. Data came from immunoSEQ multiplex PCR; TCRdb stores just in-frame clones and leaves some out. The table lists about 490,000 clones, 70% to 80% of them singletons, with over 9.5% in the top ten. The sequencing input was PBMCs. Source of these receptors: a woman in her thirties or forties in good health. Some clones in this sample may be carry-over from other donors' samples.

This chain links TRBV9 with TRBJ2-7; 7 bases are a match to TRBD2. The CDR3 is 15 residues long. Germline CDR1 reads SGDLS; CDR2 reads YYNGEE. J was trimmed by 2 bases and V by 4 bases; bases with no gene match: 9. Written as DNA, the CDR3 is TGTGCCAGCAGCCCCTCGGCGGGAGCCCCCTACGAGCAGTACTTC. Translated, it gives CASSPSAGAPYEQYF.

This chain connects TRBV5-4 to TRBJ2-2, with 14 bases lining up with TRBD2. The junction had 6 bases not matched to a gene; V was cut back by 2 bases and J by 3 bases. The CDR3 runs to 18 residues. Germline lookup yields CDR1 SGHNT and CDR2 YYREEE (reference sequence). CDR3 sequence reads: CASSLPGLAGAHTGELFF. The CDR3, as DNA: TGTGCCAGCAGCTTACCGGGACTAGCGGGAGCCCACACCGGGGAGCTGTTTTTT.

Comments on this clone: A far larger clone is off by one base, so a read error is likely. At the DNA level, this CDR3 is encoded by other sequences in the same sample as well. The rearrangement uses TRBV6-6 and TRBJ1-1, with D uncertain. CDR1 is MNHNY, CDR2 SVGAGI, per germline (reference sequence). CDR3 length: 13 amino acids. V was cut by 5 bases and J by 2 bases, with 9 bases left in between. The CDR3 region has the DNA TGTGCCAGCAGTCGAACAGAAAACACTGAAGCTTTCTTT. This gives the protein CASSRTENTEAFF.